This passage covers 15 T cell receptor beta chains from one sample sequenced in a study of blood T cells in healthy people across ages. It was with a sample-barcoded 5' primer and a J-beta primer mix that a second PCR of roughly 7 to 11 cycles was run. Using its own MiXCR run on the 5' RACE reads, TCRdb lists one record per CDR3 protein. The repertoire holds approximately 780,000 distinct CDR3 sequences, with 20% to 30% as singletons. These data were also filed under a second study, of T cells of mothers and their children.

The sequencing sample was made of blood. These receptors were obtained from a boy aged 5 to 17 in good health.

There are a few counts of this clonotype. This chain uses TRBV20-1 with TRBJ1-2, with a weak D call TRBD1 (6 bases). The V and J ends lost 5 bases and 0 bases respectively, with 19 bases between them. CDR1 and CDR2 (germline): DFQATT, SNEGSKA (reference sequence). This CDR3 is built from 16 residues. CDR3 coding DNA: TGCAGTGCTCCCGGACAGCCGACCGATACTAACTATGGCTACACCTTC. The encoded protein is CSAPGQPTDTNYGYTF.

This clonotype has just a few counts. One junction end disagrees with the germline gene, perhaps due to a read error. The chain is built from TRBV7-3 and TRBJ2-1; D might be TRBD1 or TRBD2, each matching 6 bases. The germline V gene encodes CDR1 SGHTA and CDR2 FQGTGA. There are 15 residues in the CDR3. CDR3 amino acids: CASSPHSTGSGEQLF. CDR3 coding DNA: TGTGCCAGCAGCCCACACTCCACAGGGTCGGGGGAGCAGCTCTTC.

This clonotype was found a few times. The CDR3 is CASSFGGSRNEQFF. In DNA, the CDR3 is TGTGCCAGCAGCTTCGGGGGGTCGAGAAATGAGCAGTTCTTC. The chain is built from TRBV7-2 and TRBJ2-1; 7 bases fit TRBD2. Germline loops: CDR1 SGHTA, CDR2 FQGNSA. The length of the CDR3 is 14 residues. Unmatched junction bases numbered 6, after V lost 3 bases and J lost 7 bases.

CDR3 residues: CSAFGQGAWGEQYF. The CDR3 DNA reads TGCAGTGCTTTCGGACAGGGCGCTTGGGGTGAGCAGTACTTC. This chain connects TRBV20-1 to TRBJ2-7; 8 nucleotides agree with TRBD1. The germline CDR1 and CDR2 sequences are DFQATT and SNEGSKA (reference sequence). Germline trimming cut 5 bases from V and 7 bases from J; bases unmatched to any gene: 13. The CDR3 is 14 residues long.

The chain links TRBV29-1 to TRBJ1-2; no clear D gene. V was trimmed by 6 bases and J by 8 bases, leaving 19 bases between them. This CDR3 region has 13 residues. Per germline, CDR1 SQVTM and CDR2 ANQGSEA. Here the CDR3 reads CSVDPHGAGGYTF. As DNA, the CDR3 is TGCAGCGTCGACCCCCACGGCGCAGGAGGCTACACCTTC.

This clonotype has more than one count but fewer than ten. The rearrangement joins TRBV5-1 to TRBJ1-2, with 10 bases matching TRBD1. The junction had 5 bases not matched to a gene; V was cut back by 3 bases and J by 0 bases. This CDR3 has 16 amino acids. Germline V gene sequence: CDR1 SGHRS, CDR2 YFSETQ. The DNA for the CDR3 is TGCGCCAGCAGCTCGGGGACAGGGGAGACTAACTATGGCTACACCTTC. Its translation is CASSSGTGETNYGYTF.

The chain couples TRBV11-3 to TRBJ2-7; 9 bases are shared with TRBD2. The CDR3 totals 16 residues. Trimming cost V 3 bases and J 0 bases; bases outside gene matches: 6. Germline CDR1 reads SGHNT; CDR2 reads YENEEA. In DNA, the CDR3 is TGTGCCAGCAGCTTTATAAGCGGGGGGTCCTCCTACGAGCAGTACTTC. It is translated as CASSFISGGSSYEQYF.

This clonotype has just a few counts. V is TRBV7-8 and J is TRBJ1-1, with D uncertain. This CDR3 comprises 14 residues. Germline CDR1 reads SGHVS; CDR2 reads FQNEAQ. The V end was cut by 8 bases, the J end by 0 bases, with 13 bases between. CDR3 in DNA: TGTGCCAGCCTGTCGGGCAGTTTGAACACTGAAGCTTTCTTT. As protein: CASLSGSLNTEAFF. Full variable domain (missing parts from reference TRBV7-8 and TRBJ1-1): GAGVSQSPRYKVAKRGQDVALRCDPISGHVSLFWYQQALGQGPEFLTYFQNEAQLDKSGLPSDRFFAERPEGSVSTLKIQRTQQEDSAVYLCASLSGSLNTEAFFGQGTRLTVV.

V usage is TRBV28 and J usage is TRBJ2-3, with D perhaps TRBD1 or TRBD2 (5 bases each). The length of the CDR3 is 15 residues. In germline, CDR1 is MDHEN, CDR2 SYDVKM. Trimming removed 10 bases at V and 6 bases at J, with 23 bases between. Here the CDR3 reads CATMGETLEGDTQYF. The CDR3 coding sequence is TGTGCCACCATGGGGGAGACACTGGAAGGGGATACGCAGTATTTT.

This clonotype was observed a handful of times. V is TRBV7-9 and J is TRBJ1-4; 7 bases fit TRBD1. The germline CDR1 and CDR2 sequences are SEHNR and FQNEAQ (reference sequence). With V trimmed by 6 bases and J by 8 bases, 6 bases remained unmatched. This CDR3 is 13 amino acids long. For the CDR3, the DNA is TGTGCCAGCAGATACCGGGACAGCGAAAAACTGTTTTTT. Protein sequence: CASRYRDSEKLFF.

V and J are TRBV27 and TRBJ2-1; TRBD1 might be the D (6 bases). The CDR3 is 15 residues long. Between the trimmed V and J ends, which lost 7 bases and 4 bases, there was a span of 17 bases. Germline-derived CDR1 and CDR2 are MNHEY and SMNVEV (reference sequence). The CDR3 DNA reads as TGTGCCAGCATCCTTAAGCCAGACAGGTACAATGAGCAGTTCTTC. Protein: CASILKPDRYNEQFF.

There are a few counts of this clonotype. The chain uses TRBV20-1 and TRBJ2-5; possibly TRBD1 for D (7 bases). Trimming stripped 4 bases from V and 5 bases from J, with 17 bases between. Germline values: CDR1 DFQATT, CDR2 SNEGSKA (reference sequence). The CDR3 runs to 14 residues. CDR3 amino acids: CSAIQGGGRETQYF. For the CDR3, the DNA is TGCAGTGCTATTCAGGGGGGCGGTAGGGAGACCCAGTACTTC.

The chain carries TRBV20-1 and TRBJ2-5; 9 bases are shared with TRBD1. The last part of the DNA fits TRBJ2-7 better; the J call may be wrong. Germline V gives CDR1 DFQATT, CDR2 SNEGSKA (reference sequence). The CDR3 covers 14 residues. The CDR3 is CSARGQGIRLEQYF. The CDR3 DNA reads TGCAGTGCTAGGGGACAGGGTATCCGCCTCGAGCAGTACTTC.

The chain has TRBV5-1 and TRBJ2-7; the match to TRBD1 covers 7 bases. This CDR3 comprises 14 residues. V lost 4 bases and J lost 3; bases outside the gene matches: 7. Germline lookup yields CDR1 SGHRS and CDR2 YFSETQ. CDR3 loop: CASSPGTDYYEQYF. Written as DNA, the CDR3 is TGCGCCAGCAGCCCCGGGACAGACTACTACGAGCAGTACTTC.

The chain recombines TRBV3-1 with TRBJ2-7; the match to TRBD2 covers 12 bases. The germline CDR1 and CDR2 sequences are LGHDT and YNNKEL (reference sequence). V lost 1 base and J lost 2; bases outside the gene matches: 3. This CDR3 contains 16 residues. Written as DNA, the CDR3 is TGTGCCAGCAGCCAAGGGACTAGCGGGGCTGCCTACGAGCAGTACTTC. This translates into CASSQGTSGAAYEQYF.